This T cell receptor (beta chain) comes out of a study of OX40 agonist ivuxolimab in advanced cancers. General study points: Relative to CD4+, CD8+ T cells held more expanded clones on average.

CDR1 and CDR2 from the germline V gene are SGHTA and FQGTGA. V shed 1 base and J 2 bases; nucleotides not matched to a gene: 2. This CDR3 is built from 16 residues. TCRdb's table, derived via immunoSEQ multiplex PCR, lists solely in-frame clones and lacks some. The sample yields about 79,000 clones, roughly four fifths seen once. Concerning this clone: Antigen specificity is unknown.

This sequence originates from an adult with an advanced solid tumor such as melanoma, head and neck, liver or kidney cancer. The sequences come from CD4+ or CD8+ T cells sorted from blood, collected in a trial of the OX40 agonist ivuxolimab. The chain is built from TRBV7-3 and TRBJ2-6; TRBD1 matches at 7 bases. DNA of the CDR3: TGTGCCAGCAGCTTAAAAGGGGGCGCTGGGGCCAACGTCCTGACTTTC. This codes for CASSLKGGAGANVLTF. The full variable domain, in which reference TRBV7-3 and TRBJ2-6 provide the parts outside the CDR3, is GAGVSQTPSNKVTEKGKYVELRCDPISGHTALYWYRQSLGQGPEFLIYFQGTGAADDSGLPNDRFFAVRPEGSVSTLKIQRTERGDSAVYLCASSLKGGAGANVLTFGAGSRLTVL.